This TCR beta chain came from a study of blood T cell repertoires in COVID-19. In the original analysis: Estimated nucleated cell counts came from reference gene primer amplification. TCRdb's copy holds only in-frame clones and misses some; the assay was immunoSEQ multiplex PCR. V, J and clone size derive from that table, while D and trimming were established from the DNA sequence. In the table there are about 79,000 clones, approximately 90% of which are singletons. The CDR3 has 21 residues. Germline-derived CDR1 and CDR2 are MDHEN and SYDVKM. V shed 4 bases and J 2 bases; nucleotides not matched to a gene: 24.

The receptor's source is a man in his 70s with active or convalescent COVID-19. Sequencing was done on a sample of peripheral blood. The gene calls are TRBV28 and TRBJ2-3; 7 bases align to TRBD2. CDR3 protein: CASSSPFYRGAGTTNTDTQYF. The CDR3 DNA is TGTGCCAGCAGTTCTCCCTTTTATCGCGGGGCCGGGACTACCAACACAGATACGCAGTATTTT.